This T cell receptor beta chain was obtained from a study of blood T cell repertoires in COVID-19. The overall study: Both acute and convalescent COVID-19 samples were obtained from the United States, Italy and Spain.

After removal of 2 bases from V and 6 bases from J, the junction contained 17 bases not matched to a gene. The CDR3 is made up of 19 amino acids. In germline, CDR1 is MGHRA, CDR2 YSYEKL. This table comes from immunoSEQ multiplex PCR, and its TCRdb copy is limited to in-frame clones, with some not included. This table has 200,000 to 250,000 clones, roughly 86% appearing once. The clonotype comes from a woman aged 50 to 65 who had recovered from COVID-19. The sample comprised PBMCs or T cells enriched from blood (not recorded which). The V call is TRBV4-1, the J call TRBJ2-1; 9 bases align to TRBD2. CDR3 in amino acids: CASSQSTLYGGRAPNEQFF. The CDR3 DNA reads TGCGCCAGCAGCCAATCTACCCTCTATGGCGGGAGGGCTCCCAATGAGCAGTTCTTC.